The present TCR beta chain was sequenced within a study of low-dose radiotherapy and immunotherapy resistance in tumors. Time point meaning: before trial treatment. This clonotype came up many times. For amplifying TCRs, the PCR ran for about 20 cycles with Phusion, which was used together with a constant-region primer and the adapter on the V primers. TCRdb processed the reads anew with MiXCR; each CDR3 protein has one entry. The sample consists of about 47,000 distinct CDR3 sequences, 12% of them appearing once. Trimming at V came to 3 bases and at J to 0 bases, leaving 11 bases not matched to a gene. Germline CDR1 SNHLY, CDR2 FYNNEI. The CDR3 extends over 19 amino acids.

The sequences come from PBMCs, collected before treatment. V gene TRBV2 combines with J gene TRBJ2-1, with 10 nucleotides matching TRBD2. This sequence was found in a female donor with ovarian cancer. The CDR3 DNA reads TGTGCCAGCAGTGATCCCCTAGCGGGGGAGAAGGACTCCTACAATGAGCAGTTCTTC. This translates into CASSDPLAGEKDSYNEQFF. The whole variable domain, filled in from reference TRBV2 and TRBJ2-1, reads EPEVTQTPSHQVTQMGQEVILRCVPISNHLYFYWYRQILGQKVEFLVSFYNNEISEKSEIFDDQFSVERPDGSNFTLKIRSTKLEDSAMYFCASSDPLAGEKDSYNEQFFGPGTRLTVL.